The source of this T cell receptor (beta chain) is a study of blood T cell repertoires in COVID-19. The CDR3 extends over 15 amino acids. V lost 1 base to trimming and J lost 1 base; unmatched junction nucleotides: 3. CDR1 SGHRS and CDR2 YFSETQ come from the germline V gene. Clones were read by immunoSEQ multiplex PCR, and TCRdb kept only the in-frame ones, dropping some. The data show approximately 90,000 clones, about nine tenths seen once. This TCR derives from a woman in her 70s with acute or convalescent COVID-19. Sequenced: peripheral blood. This rearrangement joins TRBV5-1 to TRBJ2-3; 7 bases agree with TRBD1. In DNA, the CDR3 is TGCGCCAGCAGCTTGCTTCAGGGGGGCACAGATACGCAGTATTTT. Protein: CASSLLQGGTDTQYF.